This paragraph covers one T cell receptor beta chain sequence. Libraries were prepared by immunoSEQ multiplex PCR; TCRdb keeps only in-frame clonotypes and omits some of them. Among roughly 2 million clones listed, under 97% were seen once. This CDR3 spans 15 amino acids. Per germline, CDR1 SGHTA and CDR2 FQGNSA. V lost 1 base, J lost 2 bases, and 12 bases lay in between. The data are from a study of shared clonotypes between healthy human individuals. The receptor was derived from a man aged 18-30 years in good health. The chain couples TRBV7-2 to TRBJ2-7, with D possibly called TRBD1 or TRBD2 (5 bases each). Sequenced: naive CD4+ T cells sorted from blood. Subset noted: CD45RA+ positively selected. CDR3 in DNA: TGTGCCAGCAGCTTAGTAGGGACGACAACCTACGAGCAGTACTTC. This translates into CASSLVGTTTYEQYF.